These 3 T cell receptor beta chains share one sample of origin, sequenced in a study of vaccination effects on CD4 cells after COVID-19. Their antigens remain unidentified. Some clones are missing from TCRdb's copy, which holds only in-frame ones; the method was immunoSEQ multiplex PCR. The sample contains 37,000 or so clones, around two thirds of which appear only once. The culture ran for roughly ten days before CD4+ T cells were isolated. The vaccine given was either BNT162b2 or mRNA-1273, in two doses. This material consisted of CD4+ T cells from PBMCs cultured without peptide, taken after COVID-19 vaccination. Receptors originate from a human donor who received a COVID-19 vaccine.

The CDR3 bases are TGTGCCAGCAGTGAAACTACGACGGGGGGGATCCTAGGGTCTGGAAACACCATATATTTT. Encoded protein: CASSETTTGGILGSGNTIYF. The V call is TRBV6-1, the J call TRBJ1-3, with TRBD1 as a possible D gene (5 bases). The CDR3 is 20 residues long. The V end was cut by 2 bases, the J end by 1 base, with 24 bases between. Germline CDR1 is MNHNS and CDR2 is SASEGT.

By frequency in the sample, this clone is medium-sized (0.01 to 0.1%). The rearrangement joins TRBV19 to TRBJ1-3; 8 bases are shared with TRBD1. Germline CDR1 is LNHDA and CDR2 is SQIVND (reference sequence). Losses at the gene ends were 4 bases for V and 4 bases for J; bases not matched to a gene: 3. The CDR3 loop spans 14 amino acids. CDR3: CASSRQGIGNTIYF. CDR3 in DNA: TGTGCCAGTAGTAGACAGGGGATCGGAAACACCATATATTTT. Filled out from reference TRBV19 and TRBJ1-3, the complete variable domain reads DGGITQSPKYLFRKEGQNVTLSCEQNLNHDAMYWYRQDPGQGLRLIYYSQIVNDFQKGDIAEGYSVSREKKESFPLTVTSAQKNPTAFYLCASSRQGIGNTIYFGEGSWLTVV.

J is TRBJ2-6 and V is TRBV5-5; the D gene is possibly TRBD1 (5 bases). Germline CDR1 SGHKS, CDR2 YYEKEE (reference sequence). The length of the CDR3 is 15 residues. Trimming removed 6 bases from V and 4 bases from J, with 14 bases in between. The CDR3 sequence: CASTNQGGGANVLTF. The DNA of the CDR3 is TGTGCCAGCACCAACCAGGGTGGAGGGGCCAACGTCCTGACTTTC. The full variable domain, completed using reference TRBV5-5 and TRBJ2-6, is DAGVTQSPTHLIKTRGQQVTLRCSPISGHKSVSWYQQVLGQGPQFIFQYYEKEERGRGNFPDRFSARQFPNYSSELNVNALLLGDSALYLCASTNQGGGANVLTFGAGSRLTVL.